This T cell receptor (beta chain) was obtained from a study of cytomegalovirus exposure and HLA in healthy donors. Study information: Unique TCRs from HLA-typed donors, 75 million to 100 million of them, were held in an early data release.

The CDR3 consists of 15 residues. Germline V lookup: CDR1 SGHDT, CDR2 YYEEEE. V trimming: 4 bases; J trimming: 6 bases; junction bases outside the gene matches: 8. General study points: Reportedly, fewer N-insertions than the roughly 600-donor mean appeared in an Asian-associated ancestry cluster in a later analysis. The investigators catalogued 164 TCR beta chains as cytomegalovirus-associated. Despite most TCR sequences being rare, some public TCRs occurred in many donors.

Turning to this clone: The antigen remains undetermined.

60 Vbeta and 13 Jbeta primers were used in PCR. The data were produced by immunoSEQ multiplex PCR, yet TCRdb's version contains in-frame clones alone and is incomplete. The table shows some 180,000 clones, with 76% occurring only once. This TCR was sampled from a man between 18 and 35 years old in good health and CMV-seronegative. This chain connects TRBV5-6 to TRBJ2-4; 9 nucleotides line up with TRBD2. The source material was PBMCs. CDR3 in DNA: TGTGCCAGCAGCCGTAGCGGGAGTCAGAGAAACATTCAGTACTTC. Translation: CASSRSGSQRNIQYF.